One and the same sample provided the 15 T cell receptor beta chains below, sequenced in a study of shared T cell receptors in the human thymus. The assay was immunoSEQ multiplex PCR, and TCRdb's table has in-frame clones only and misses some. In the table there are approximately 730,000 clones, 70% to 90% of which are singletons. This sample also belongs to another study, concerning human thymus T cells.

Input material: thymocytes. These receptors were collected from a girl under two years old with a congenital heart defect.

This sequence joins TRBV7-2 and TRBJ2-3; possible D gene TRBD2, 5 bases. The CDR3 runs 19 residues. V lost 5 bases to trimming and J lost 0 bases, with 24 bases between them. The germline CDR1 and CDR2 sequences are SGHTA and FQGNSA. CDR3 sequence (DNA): TGTGCCAGCAGCCCGGACTCTGGACGAGCGAACACGAGCACAGATACGCAGTATTTT. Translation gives CASSPDSGRANTSTDTQYF. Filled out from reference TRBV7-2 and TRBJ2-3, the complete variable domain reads GAGVSQSPSNKVTEKGKDVELRCDPISGHTALYWYRQSLGQGLEFLIYFQGNSAPDKSGLPSDRFSAERTGGSVSTLTIQRTQQEDSAVYLCASSPDSGRANTSTDTQYFGPGTRLTVL.

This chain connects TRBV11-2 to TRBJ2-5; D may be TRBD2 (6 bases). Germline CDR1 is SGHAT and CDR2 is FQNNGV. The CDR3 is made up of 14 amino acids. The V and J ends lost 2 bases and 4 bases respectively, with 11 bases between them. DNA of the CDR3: TGTGCCAGCAGCTTACTAGGGACTGGAGAGACCCAGTACTTC. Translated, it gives CASSLLGTGETQYF.

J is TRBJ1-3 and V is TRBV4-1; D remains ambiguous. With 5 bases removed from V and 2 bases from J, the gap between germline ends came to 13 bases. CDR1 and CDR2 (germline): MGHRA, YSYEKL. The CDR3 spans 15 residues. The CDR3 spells CASSAPVGPGNTIYF. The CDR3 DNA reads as TGCGCCAGCAGCGCGCCCGTGGGCCCTGGAAACACCATATATTTT.

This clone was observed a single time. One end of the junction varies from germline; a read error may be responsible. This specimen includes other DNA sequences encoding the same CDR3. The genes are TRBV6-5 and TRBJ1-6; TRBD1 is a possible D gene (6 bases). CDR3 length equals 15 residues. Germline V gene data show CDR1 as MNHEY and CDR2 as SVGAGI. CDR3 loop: CASSYWGRRNSPLHF. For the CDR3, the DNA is TGTGCCAGCAGTTACTGGGGGCGGAGGAATTCCCCCCTCCACTTT.

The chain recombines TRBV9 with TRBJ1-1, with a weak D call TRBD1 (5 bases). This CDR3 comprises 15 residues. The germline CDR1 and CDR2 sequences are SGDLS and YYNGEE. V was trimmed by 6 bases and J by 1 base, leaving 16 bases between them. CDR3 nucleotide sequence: TGTGCCAGCACCCGGGGGGACCTAGAGAACACTGAAGCTTTCTTT. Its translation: CASTRGDLENTEAFF.

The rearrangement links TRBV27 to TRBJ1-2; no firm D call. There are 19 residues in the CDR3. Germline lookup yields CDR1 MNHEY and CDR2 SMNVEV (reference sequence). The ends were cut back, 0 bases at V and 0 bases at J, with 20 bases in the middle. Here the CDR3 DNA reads TGTGCCAGCAGTTTATCCGCGACACCCAAGAGGGAGTCTAACTATGGCTACACCTTC. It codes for CASSLSATPKRESNYGYTF.

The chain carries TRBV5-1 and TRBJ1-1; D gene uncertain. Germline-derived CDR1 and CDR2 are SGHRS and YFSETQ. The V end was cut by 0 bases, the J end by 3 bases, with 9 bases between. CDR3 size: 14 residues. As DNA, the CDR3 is TGCGCCAGCAGCTTGGCCAGAGAGGACACTGAAGCTTTCTTT. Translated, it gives CASSLAREDTEAFF.

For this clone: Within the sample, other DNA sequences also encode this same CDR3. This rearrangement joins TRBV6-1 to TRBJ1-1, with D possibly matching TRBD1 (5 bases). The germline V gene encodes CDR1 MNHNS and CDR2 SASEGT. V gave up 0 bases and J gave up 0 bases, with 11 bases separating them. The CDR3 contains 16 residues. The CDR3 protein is CASSEAREDMNTEAFF. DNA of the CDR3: TGTGCCAGCAGTGAAGCAAGGGAGGACATGAACACTGAAGCTTTCTTT.

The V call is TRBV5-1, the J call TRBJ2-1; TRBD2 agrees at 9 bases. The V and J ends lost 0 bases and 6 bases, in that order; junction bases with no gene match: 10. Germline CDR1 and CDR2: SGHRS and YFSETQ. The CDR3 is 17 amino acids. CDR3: CASSLAEAGGACNEQFF. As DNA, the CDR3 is TGCGCCAGCAGCTTGGCGGAAGCGGGGGGTGCTTGCAATGAGCAGTTCTTC.

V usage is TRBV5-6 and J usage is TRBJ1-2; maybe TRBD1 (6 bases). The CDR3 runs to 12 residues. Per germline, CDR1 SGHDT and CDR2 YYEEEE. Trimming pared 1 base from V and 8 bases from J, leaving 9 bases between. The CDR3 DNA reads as TGTGCCAGCAGCTTGACAGGGAAAGGCTACACCTTC. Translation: CASSLTGKGYTF.

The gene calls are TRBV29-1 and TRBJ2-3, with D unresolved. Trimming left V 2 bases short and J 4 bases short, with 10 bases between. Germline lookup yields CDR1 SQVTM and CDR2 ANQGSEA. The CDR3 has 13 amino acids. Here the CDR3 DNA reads TGCAGCGTTGAATTTCTAACGCCAGATACGCAGTATTTT. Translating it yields CSVEFLTPDTQYF.

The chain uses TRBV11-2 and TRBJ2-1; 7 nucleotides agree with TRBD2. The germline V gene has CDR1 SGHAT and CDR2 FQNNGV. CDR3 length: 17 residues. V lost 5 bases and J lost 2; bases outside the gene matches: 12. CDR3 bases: TGTGCCAGCAGCGTGGATATGGGCAGCGGGGCCTACAATGAGCAGTTCTTC. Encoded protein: CASSVDMGSGAYNEQFF.

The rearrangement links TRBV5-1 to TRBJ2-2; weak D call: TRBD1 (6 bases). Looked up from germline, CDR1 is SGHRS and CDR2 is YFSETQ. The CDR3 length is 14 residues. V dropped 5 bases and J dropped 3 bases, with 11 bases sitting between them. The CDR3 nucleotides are TGCGCCAGCAGGGGGACACGGCACACCGGGGAGCTGTTTTTT. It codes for CASRGTRHTGELFF.

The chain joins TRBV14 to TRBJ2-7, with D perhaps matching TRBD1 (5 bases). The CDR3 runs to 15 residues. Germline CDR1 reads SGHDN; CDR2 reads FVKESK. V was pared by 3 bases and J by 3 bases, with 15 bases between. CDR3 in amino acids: CASSQHHRTIYEQYF. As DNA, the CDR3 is TGTGCCAGCAGCCAGCATCATCGGACAATCTACGAGCAGTACTTC.

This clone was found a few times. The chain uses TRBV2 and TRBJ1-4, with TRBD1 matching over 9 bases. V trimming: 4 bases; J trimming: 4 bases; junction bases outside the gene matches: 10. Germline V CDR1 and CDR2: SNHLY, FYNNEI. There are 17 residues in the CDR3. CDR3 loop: CASSAPGQGYVNEKLFF. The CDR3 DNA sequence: TGTGCCAGCAGTGCCCCGGGACAGGGCTACGTTAATGAAAAACTGTTTTTT.